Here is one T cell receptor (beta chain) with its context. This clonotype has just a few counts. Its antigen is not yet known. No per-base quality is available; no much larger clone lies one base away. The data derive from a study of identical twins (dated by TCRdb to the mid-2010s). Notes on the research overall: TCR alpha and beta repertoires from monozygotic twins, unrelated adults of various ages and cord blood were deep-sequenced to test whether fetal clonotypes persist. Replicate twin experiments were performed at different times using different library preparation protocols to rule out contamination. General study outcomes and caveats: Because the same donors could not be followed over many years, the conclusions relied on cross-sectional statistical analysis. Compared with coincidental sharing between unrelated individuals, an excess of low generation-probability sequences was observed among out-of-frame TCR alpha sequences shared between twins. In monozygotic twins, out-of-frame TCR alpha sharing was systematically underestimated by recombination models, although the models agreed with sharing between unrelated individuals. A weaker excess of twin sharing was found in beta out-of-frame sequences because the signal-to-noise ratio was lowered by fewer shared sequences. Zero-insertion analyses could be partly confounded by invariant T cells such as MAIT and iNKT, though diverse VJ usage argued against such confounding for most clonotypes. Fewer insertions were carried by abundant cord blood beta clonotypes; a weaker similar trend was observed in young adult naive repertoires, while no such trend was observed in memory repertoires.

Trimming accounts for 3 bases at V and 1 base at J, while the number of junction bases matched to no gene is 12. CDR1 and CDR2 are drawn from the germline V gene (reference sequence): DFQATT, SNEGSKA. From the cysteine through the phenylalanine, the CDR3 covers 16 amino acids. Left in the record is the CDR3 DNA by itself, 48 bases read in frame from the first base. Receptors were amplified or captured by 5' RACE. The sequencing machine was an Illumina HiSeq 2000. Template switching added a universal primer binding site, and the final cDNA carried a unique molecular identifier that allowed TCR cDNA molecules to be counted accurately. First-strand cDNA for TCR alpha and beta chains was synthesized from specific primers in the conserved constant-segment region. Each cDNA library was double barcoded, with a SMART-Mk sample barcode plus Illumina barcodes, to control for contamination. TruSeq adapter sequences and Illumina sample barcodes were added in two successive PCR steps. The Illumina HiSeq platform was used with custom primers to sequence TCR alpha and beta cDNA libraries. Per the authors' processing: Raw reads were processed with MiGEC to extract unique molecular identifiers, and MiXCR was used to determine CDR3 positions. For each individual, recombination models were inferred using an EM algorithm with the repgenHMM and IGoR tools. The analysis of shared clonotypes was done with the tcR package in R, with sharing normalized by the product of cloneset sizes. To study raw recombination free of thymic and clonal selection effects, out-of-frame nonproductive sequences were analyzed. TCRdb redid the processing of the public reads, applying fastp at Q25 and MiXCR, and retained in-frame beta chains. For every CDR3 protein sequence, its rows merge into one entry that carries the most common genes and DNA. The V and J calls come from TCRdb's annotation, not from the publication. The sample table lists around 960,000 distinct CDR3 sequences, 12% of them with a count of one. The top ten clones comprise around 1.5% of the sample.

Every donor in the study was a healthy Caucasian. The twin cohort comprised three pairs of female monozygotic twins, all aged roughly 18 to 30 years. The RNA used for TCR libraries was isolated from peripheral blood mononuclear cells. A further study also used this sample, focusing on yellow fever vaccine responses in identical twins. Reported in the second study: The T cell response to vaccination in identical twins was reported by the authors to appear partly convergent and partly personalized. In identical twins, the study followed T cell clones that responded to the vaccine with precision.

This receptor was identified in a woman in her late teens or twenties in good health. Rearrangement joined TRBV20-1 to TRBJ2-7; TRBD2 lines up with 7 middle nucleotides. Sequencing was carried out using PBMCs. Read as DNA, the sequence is TGCAGTGCTAGTGGGGGGGGAATTTCAACATCCTACGAGCAGTACTTC. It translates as CSASGGGISTSYEQYF.